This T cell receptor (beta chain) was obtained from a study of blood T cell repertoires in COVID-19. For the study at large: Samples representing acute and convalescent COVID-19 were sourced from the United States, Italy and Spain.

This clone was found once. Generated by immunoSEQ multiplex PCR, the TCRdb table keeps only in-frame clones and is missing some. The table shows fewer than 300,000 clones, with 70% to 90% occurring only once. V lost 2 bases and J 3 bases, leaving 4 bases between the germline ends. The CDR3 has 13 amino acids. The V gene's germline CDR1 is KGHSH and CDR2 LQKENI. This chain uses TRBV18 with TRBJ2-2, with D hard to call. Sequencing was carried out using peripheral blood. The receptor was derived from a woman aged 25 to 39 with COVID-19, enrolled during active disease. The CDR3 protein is CASSPIDTGELFF. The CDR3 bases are TGTGCCAGCTCACCAATAGACACCGGGGAGCTGTTTTTT.